This T cell receptor beta chain was captured by sequencing in a study of tumor-infiltrating lymphocytes in localized non-small cell lung cancer (TCRdb year 2021). Concerning the study at large: The cohort covered several histologies, both smokers and never-smokers, and patients whose samples were collected after neoadjuvant chemotherapy. Resected tumor tissue and uninvolved lung tissue described as non-adjacent to the tumor were contributed by each patient, with both tissues obtained from the same patient. In total, the ICON cohort was made up of 150 or so surgical patients who had localized non-small cell lung cancer and whose tumors were resected. A total of over 45 patients were included in the paired tumor versus uninvolved lung comparison of immunoSEQ T-cell fraction. TCR sequencing was one of several integrated assays, alongside flow cytometry, multiplex immunofluorescence, RNA-seq, exome sequencing and proteomics, applied to the same patients.

In regard to this clone: Its target antigen remains unknown. Per-base quality was not reported, and no clone a single base away is much larger than it.

Enrollment in ICON was initiated in the first half of 2016, and the last patient was enrolled in late 2018. Fresh tumor and matched uninvolved tissue for in-depth immune analyses, including TCR sequencing, were collected from a subcohort of about 80 patients. DNA for TCR sequencing was isolated from bulk tissue, and no cell sorting was done. Here is what the overall study found, with its caveats: TCR-derived T-cell fraction did not differ between the flow cytometry-defined immunotypes IM1 (good prognosis) and IM2 (poor prognosis). Tumor T-cell fraction from TCR sequencing was not associated with recurrence-free survival (p = 0.61). Higher T cell infiltration in tumors than in uninvolved lung tissue was supported by TCRbeta sequencing, consistent with immunofluorescence CD3 counts. Because different assays used different pieces of the same tissue, technical variation could not be distinguished from intratumor heterogeneity. Because assay coverage varied across patients depending on available tissue quantity, TCR sequencing was performed for only a subset of the cohort.

The T-cell fraction in tumor and uninvolved lung tissue was obtained from TCR sequencing using the immunoSEQ assay. The study's own analysis went as follows. For survival analysis, patients were divided into high (upper tertile) and low (lower two tertiles) T-cell fraction groups, which were compared by log-rank test. A signed-rank test was used to test paired tumor versus uninvolved lung differences in T-cell fraction. Held by TCRdb, this immuneACCESS table contains in-frame sequences only and omits some clones. Under half of the omission traces to an unresolved V gene where checked; the cause of the rest is unknown. The D gene and trimming were derived from the DNA, and the V and J assignments and clone size from that table. The table for this sample lists around 16,000 clones; roughly 69% of them were counted only once. The top ten constitute under 7% of the sample. This TCR came from a human donor with non-small cell lung cancer. The sequenced material came from lung tumor tissue.

The CDR3 protein: CASSLAYNEQFF. The DNA sequence is given as TGCGCCAGCAGCTTGGCGTACAATGAGCAGTTCTTC. The sequence is built from TRBV5-1 and TRBJ2-1; the D gene is not confidently resolved. The V and J ends are trimmed by 0 bases and 4 bases, leaving 2 bases between them. CDR1 is given as SGHRS and CDR2 as YFSETQ, both from the germline V gene. The CDR3, cysteine through phenylalanine, is 12 amino acids long. Only CDR3 DNA remains: 36 bases, in frame from the first base.